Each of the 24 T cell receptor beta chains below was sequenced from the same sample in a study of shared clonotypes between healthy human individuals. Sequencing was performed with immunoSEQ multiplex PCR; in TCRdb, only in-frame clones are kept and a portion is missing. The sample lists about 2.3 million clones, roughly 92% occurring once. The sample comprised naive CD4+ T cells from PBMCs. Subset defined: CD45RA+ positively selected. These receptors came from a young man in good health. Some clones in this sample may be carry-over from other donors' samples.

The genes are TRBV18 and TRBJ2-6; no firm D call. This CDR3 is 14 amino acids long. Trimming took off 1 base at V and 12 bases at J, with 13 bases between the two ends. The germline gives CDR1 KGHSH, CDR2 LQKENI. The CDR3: CASSPLERPSVLTF. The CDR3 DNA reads TGTGCCAGCTCACCACTTGAGAGGCCCAGCGTCCTGACTTTC.

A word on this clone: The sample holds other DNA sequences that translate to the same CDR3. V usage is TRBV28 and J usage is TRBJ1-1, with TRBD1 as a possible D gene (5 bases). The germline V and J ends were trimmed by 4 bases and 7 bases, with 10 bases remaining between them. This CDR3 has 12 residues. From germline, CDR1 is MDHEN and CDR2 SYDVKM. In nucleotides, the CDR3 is TGTGCCAGCAGTTCGACAGACAGTGAAGCTTTCTTT. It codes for CASSSTDSEAFF.

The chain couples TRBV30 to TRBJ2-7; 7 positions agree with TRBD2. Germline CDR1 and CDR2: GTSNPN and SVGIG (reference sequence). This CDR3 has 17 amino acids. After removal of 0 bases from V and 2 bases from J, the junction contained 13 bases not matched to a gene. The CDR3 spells CAWSVRARDYLPYEQYF. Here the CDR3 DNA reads TGTGCCTGGAGTGTAAGAGCTCGGGACTACCTCCCCTACGAGCAGTACTTC.

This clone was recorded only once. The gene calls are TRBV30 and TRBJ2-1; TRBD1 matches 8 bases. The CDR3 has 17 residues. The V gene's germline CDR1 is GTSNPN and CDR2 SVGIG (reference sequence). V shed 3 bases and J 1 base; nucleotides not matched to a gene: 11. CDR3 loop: CAWSRDRLSRSYNEQFF. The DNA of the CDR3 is TGTGCCTGGAGCCGGGACAGGTTGTCAAGGTCCTACAATGAGCAGTTCTTC. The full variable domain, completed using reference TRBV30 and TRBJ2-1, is SQTIHQWPATLVQPVGSPLSLECTVEGTSNPNLYWYRQAAGRGLQLLFYSVGIGQISSEVPQNLSASRPQDRQFILSSKKLLLSDSGFYLCAWSRDRLSRSYNEQFFGPGTRLTVL.

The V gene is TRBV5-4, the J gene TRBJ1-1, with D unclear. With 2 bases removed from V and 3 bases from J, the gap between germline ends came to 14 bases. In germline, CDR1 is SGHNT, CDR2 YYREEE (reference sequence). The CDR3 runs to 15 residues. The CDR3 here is CASSFRTEGDTEAFF. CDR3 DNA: TGTGCCAGCAGCTTCAGGACTGAGGGTGACACTGAAGCTTTCTTT.

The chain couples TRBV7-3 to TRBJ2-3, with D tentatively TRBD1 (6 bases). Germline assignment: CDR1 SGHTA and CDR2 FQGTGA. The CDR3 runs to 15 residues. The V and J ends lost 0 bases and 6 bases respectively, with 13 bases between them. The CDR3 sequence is CASSLTLGAGDTQYF. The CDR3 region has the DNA TGTGCCAGCAGCTTAACTCTGGGGGCAGGGGATACGCAGTATTTT. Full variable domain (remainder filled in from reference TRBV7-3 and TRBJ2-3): GAGVSQTPSNKVTEKGKYVELRCDPISGHTALYWYRQSLGQGPEFLIYFQGTGAADDSGLPNDRFFAVRPEGSVSTLKIQRTERGDSAVYLCASSLTLGAGDTQYFGPGTRLTVL.

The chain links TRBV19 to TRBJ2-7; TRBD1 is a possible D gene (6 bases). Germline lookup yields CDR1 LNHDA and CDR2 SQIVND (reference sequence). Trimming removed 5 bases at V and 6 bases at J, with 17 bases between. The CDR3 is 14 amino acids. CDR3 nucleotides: TGTGCCAGTAGTGTAACAGGGACCCCCCTCGAGCAGTACTTC. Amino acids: CASSVTGTPLEQYF. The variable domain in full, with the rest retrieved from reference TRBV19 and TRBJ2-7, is DGGITQSPKYLFRKEGQNVTLSCEQNLNHDAMYWYRQDPGQGLRLIYYSQIVNDFQKGDIAEGYSVSREKKESFPLTVTSAQKNPTAFYLCASSVTGTPLEQYFGPGTRLTVT.

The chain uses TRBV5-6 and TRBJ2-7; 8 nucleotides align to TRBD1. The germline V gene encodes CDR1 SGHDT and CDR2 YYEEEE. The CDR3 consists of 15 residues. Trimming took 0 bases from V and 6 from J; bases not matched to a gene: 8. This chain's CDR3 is CASSLGQGNPIEQYF. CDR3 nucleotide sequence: TGTGCCAGCAGCTTGGGACAGGGGAATCCCATCGAGCAGTACTTC.

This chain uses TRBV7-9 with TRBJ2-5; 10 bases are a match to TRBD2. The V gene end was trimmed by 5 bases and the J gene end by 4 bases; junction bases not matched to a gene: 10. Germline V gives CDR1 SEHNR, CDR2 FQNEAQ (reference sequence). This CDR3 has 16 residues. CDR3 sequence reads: CASSTQREGLRETQYF. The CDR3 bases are TGTGCCAGCAGCACGCAGCGGGAGGGCCTTCGAGAGACCCAGTACTTC.

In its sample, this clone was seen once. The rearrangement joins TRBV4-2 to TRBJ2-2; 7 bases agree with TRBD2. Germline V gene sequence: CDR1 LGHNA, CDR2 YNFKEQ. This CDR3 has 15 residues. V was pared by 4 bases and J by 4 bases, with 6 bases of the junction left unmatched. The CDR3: CASSPLASGTGELFF. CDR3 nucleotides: TGTGCCAGCAGCCCACTAGCGTCTGGCACCGGGGAGCTGTTTTTT.

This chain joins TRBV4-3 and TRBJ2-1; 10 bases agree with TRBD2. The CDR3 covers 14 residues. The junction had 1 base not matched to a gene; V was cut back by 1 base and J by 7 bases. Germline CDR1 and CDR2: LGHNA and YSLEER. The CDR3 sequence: CASSQASGRNEQFF. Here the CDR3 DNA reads TGCGCCAGCAGCCAAGCTAGCGGGAGAAATGAGCAGTTCTTC.

Written as DNA, the CDR3 is TGTGCCAGCACCGACGGCACACCCGAGCAGTACTTC. It is translated as CASTDGTPEQYF. The chain links TRBV6-5 to TRBJ2-7; no firm D call. Trimming pared 7 bases from V and 6 bases from J, leaving 13 bases between. The CDR3 runs 12 residues. Germline CDR1 and CDR2: MNHEY and SVGAGI.

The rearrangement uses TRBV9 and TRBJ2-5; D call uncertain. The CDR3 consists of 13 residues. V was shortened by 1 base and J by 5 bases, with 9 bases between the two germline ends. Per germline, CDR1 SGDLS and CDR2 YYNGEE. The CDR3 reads CASSVRQSETQYF. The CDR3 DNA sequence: TGTGCCAGCAGCGTACGTCAGTCGGAGACCCAGTACTTC.

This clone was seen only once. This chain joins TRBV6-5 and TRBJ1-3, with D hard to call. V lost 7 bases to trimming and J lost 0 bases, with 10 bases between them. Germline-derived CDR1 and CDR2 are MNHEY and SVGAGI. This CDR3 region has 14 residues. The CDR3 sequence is CASILAGSGNTIYF. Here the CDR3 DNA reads TGTGCCAGCATCTTGGCCGGCTCTGGAAACACCATATATTTT.

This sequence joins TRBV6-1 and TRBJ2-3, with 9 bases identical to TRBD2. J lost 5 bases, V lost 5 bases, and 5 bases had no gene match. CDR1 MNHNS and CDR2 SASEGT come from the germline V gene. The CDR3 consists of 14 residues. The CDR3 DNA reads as TGTGCCAGCAGTTTAGCGGGAGTAGGAGATACGCAGTATTTT. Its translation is CASSLAGVGDTQYF.

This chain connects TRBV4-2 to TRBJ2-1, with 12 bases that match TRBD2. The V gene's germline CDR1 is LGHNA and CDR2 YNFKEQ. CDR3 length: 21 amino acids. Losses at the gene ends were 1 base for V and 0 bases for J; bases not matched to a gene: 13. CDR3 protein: CASSQGLRLAGGLSSYNEQFF. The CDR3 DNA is TGTGCCAGCAGCCAAGGACTTAGGCTAGCGGGAGGGTTAAGCTCCTACAATGAGCAGTTCTTC.

The CDR3 loop is CASSAPLPEISYEQYF. In DNA form, the CDR3 reads TGTGCCAGCAGCGCCCCTCTACCGGAAATCTCCTACGAGCAGTACTTC. The rearrangement uses TRBV9 and TRBJ2-7; D gene unclear. The germline V and J ends were trimmed by 3 bases and 0 bases, with 16 bases remaining between them. The CDR3 consists of 16 residues. CDR1 and CDR2 from the germline V gene are SGDLS and YYNGEE.

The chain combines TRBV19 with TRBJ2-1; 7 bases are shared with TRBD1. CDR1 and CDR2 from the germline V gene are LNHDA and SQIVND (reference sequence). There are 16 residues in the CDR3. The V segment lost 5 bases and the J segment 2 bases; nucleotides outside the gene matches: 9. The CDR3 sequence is CASSPGDRATYNEQFF. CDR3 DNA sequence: TGTGCCAGTAGTCCCGGAGACAGGGCCACCTACAATGAGCAGTTCTTC.

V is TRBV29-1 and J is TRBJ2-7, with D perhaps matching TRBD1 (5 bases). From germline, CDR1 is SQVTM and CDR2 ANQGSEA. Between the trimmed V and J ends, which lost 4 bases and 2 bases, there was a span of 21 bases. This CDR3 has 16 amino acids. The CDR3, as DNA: TGCAGCGTTGTGTTAGGGGTCCGTCCTCTAGCCTACGAGCAGTACTTC. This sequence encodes CSVVLGVRPLAYEQYF.

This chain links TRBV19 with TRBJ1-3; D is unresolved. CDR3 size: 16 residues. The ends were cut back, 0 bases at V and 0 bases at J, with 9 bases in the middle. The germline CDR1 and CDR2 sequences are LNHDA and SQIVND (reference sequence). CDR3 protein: CASSIDDISSGNTIYF. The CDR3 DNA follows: TGTGCCAGTAGTATAGACGACATCTCCTCTGGAAACACCATATATTTT.

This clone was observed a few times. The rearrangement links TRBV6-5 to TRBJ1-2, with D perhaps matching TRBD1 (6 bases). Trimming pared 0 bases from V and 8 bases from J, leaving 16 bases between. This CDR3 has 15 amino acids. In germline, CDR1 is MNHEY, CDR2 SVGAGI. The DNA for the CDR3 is TGTGCCAGCAGTTACTCCGCCAGGGGTAGGATGGGCTACACCTTC. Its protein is CASSYSARGRMGYTF.

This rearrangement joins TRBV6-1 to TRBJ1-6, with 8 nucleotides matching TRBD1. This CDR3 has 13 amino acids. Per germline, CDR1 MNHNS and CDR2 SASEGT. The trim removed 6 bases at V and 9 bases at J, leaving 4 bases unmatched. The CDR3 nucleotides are TGTGCCAGCAGCGGACAGGGTGCTTCACCCCTCCACTTT. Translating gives CASSGQGASPLHF.

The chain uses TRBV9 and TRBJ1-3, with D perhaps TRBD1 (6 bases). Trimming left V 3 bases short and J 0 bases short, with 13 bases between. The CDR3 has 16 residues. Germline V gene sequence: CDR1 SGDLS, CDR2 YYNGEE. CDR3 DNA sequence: TGTGCCAGCAGCGAGCCACAGGGCAGCTCTGGAAACACCATATATTTT. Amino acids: CASSEPQGSSGNTIYF.

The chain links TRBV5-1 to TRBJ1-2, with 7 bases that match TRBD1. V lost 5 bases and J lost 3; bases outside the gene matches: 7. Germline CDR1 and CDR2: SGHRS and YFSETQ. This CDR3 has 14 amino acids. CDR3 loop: CASSQGQSHYGYTF. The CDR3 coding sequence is TGCGCCAGCAGTCAGGGACAGTCCCACTATGGCTACACCTTC.